This T cell receptor (beta chain) was recorded in a study of blood T cell repertoires in COVID-19. Per the study methods: Cell counts per sample came from amplifying reference gene primers. Assay: immunoSEQ multiplex PCR; the TCRdb copy retains only in-frame clones and omits some. V, J and clone size derive from that table, while D and trimming were established from the DNA sequence. The table includes around 93,000 clones, 87% detected once. CDR1 and CDR2 from the germline V gene are MGHDK and SYGVNS. This CDR3 has 18 amino acids. J gave up 3 bases and V 4 bases, and 13 bases lay outside the gene matches.

The sequence was obtained from a human donor in a cohort sampled during active COVID-19. Sequencing was performed on peripheral blood. The V and J genes are TRBV25-1 and TRBJ1-1; 11 bases match TRBD1. CDR3 sequence reads: CASSGLRTGGEFDTEAFF. DNA of the CDR3: TGTGCCAGCAGTGGGTTAAGGACAGGGGGCGAGTTCGACACTGAAGCTTTCTTT.